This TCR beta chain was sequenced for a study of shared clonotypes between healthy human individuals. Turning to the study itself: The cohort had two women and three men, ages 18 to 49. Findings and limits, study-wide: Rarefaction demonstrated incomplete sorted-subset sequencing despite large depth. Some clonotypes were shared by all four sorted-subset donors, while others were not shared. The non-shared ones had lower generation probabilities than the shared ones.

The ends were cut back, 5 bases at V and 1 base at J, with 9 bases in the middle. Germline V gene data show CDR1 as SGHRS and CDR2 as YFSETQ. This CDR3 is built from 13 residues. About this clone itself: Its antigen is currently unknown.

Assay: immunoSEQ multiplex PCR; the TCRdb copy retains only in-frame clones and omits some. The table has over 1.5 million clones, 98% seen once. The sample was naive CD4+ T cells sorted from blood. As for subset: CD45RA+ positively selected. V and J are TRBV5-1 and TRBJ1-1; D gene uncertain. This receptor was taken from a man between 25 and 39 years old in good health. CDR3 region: CASRFLQNTEAFF. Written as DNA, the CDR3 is TGCGCCAGCAGGTTTTTACAGAACACTGAAGCTTTCTTT.